Sequencing of this TCR beta chain was carried out in a study of radiation and T cells in renal cell carcinoma. Study-level results: In blood, top tumor clones expanded by 2 weeks, shrinking by 4. Top 100 clonotypes averaged about 54% in irradiated versus about 40% in nephrectomy-only tumors.

Treatment specified: 15 Gy SBRT to primary tumor, nephrectomy 4 weeks later. Between the trimmed V and J ends, which lost 5 bases and 2 bases, there was a span of 14 bases. The CDR3 is 15 amino acids. CDR1 and CDR2 (germline): SGHRS, YFSETQ. Libraries were prepared by immunoSEQ multiplex PCR; TCRdb keeps only in-frame clonotypes and omits some of them. The repertoire has almost 20,000 clones, roughly 64% of them found once; the top ten carry approximately 12%. Comments on this clone: Its specificity is not known.

The chain recombines TRBV5-1 with TRBJ1-5; TRBD1 is a possible D gene (5 bases). This TCR was sampled from a woman in her 70s with renal cell carcinoma. This specimen was tumor tissue, taken from a patient whose treatment included radiotherapy and nephrectomy. The CDR3 nucleotides are TGCGCCAGCAGGTCCGACGGGGGAGGCAATCAGCCCCAGCATTTT. Its protein is CASRSDGGGNQPQHF.